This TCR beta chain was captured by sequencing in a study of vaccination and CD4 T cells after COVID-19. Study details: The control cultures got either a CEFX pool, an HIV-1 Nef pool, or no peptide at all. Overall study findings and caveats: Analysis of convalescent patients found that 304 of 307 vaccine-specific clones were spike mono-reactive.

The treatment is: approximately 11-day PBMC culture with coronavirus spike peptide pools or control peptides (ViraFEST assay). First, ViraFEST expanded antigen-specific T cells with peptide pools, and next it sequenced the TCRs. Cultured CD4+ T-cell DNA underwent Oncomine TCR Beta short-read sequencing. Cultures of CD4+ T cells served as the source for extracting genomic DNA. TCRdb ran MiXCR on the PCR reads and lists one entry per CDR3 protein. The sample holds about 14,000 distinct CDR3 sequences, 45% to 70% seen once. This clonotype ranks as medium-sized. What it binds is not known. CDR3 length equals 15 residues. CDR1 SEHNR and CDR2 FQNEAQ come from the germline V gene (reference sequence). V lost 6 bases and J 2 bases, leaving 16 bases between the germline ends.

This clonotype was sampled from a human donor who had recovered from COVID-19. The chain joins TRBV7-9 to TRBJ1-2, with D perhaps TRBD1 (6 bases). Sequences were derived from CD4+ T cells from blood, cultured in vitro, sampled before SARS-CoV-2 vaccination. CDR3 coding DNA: TGTGCCAGCAGTTCAGGAGGGGGAGTGAACTATGGCTACACCTTC. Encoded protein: CASSSGGGVNYGYTF.